The clone carrying this TCR beta chain was recorded once. Its antigen remains unknown. The source of the sample is a study of long-term antiretroviral therapy in people with HIV. Study observations and caveats: Versus controls, repertoires in people with HIV had narrower CDR3 length ranges.

The V gene lost 4 bases and the J gene lost 5 bases, with 15 bases spanning the gap. The V gene's germline CDR1 is SGDLS and CDR2 YYNGEE. This CDR3 has 14 residues. immunoSEQ v3.0 was run at survey level. TCRdb's table, derived via immunoSEQ multiplex PCR, lists solely in-frame clones and lacks some. The sample has about 44,000 clones; nearly 95% are singletons. The source material was unsorted PBMCs, sampled 3.7 years after starting antiretroviral therapy. This receptor was identified in a woman aged 50 to 60 with HIV. The rearrangement joins TRBV9 to TRBJ2-5; no definite D call. CDR3 nucleotides: TGTGCCAGCAGCCCCAGACCACTATGGGAGACCCAGTACTTC. This gives the protein CASSPRPLWETQYF.